These T cell receptor beta chains were read from a single sample in a study of cytomegalovirus exposure and HLA in healthy donors. Clones were read by immunoSEQ multiplex PCR, and TCRdb kept only the in-frame ones, dropping some. Of over 130,000 clones listed, over 75% are singletons. What was sequenced was PBMCs. Receptors originate from a female donor in good health and CMV-seronegative. Both conserved end residues are part of each CDR3. D genes are given only for firm matches. Some rows mark clone size as missing; the rest say once, few, many or name a class of expanded clone.

j_call | cdr3_length | clone_size | v_call | d_call | cdr3_aa | cdr3_nt
TRBJ2-7 | 14 | . | TRBV10-2 | . | CASSAAGRSYEQYF | TGCGCCAGCAGTGCGGCGGGCCGCTCCTACGAGCAGTACTTC
TRBJ1-1 | 15 | . | TRBV2 | TRBD1 | CASSTPDRGGSEAFF | TGTGCCAGCAGTACACCCGACAGGGGAGGTTCTGAAGCTTTCTTT
TRBJ2-3 | 15 | . | TRBV19 | TRBD2 | CASSGWTSGADTQYF | TGTGCCAGTAGTGGGTGGACTAGCGGGGCAGATACGCAGTATTTT
TRBJ2-1 | 17 | . | TRBV6-1 | . | CASSEALNPRHGNVQFF | TGTGCCAGCAGTGAAGCCCTCAACCCGCGGCATGGTAACGTGCAGTTCTTC
TRBJ2-5 | 14 | . | TRBV9 | TRBD1 | CASSAQGAEETQYF | TGTGCCAGCAGCGCACAGGGGGCCGAAGAGACCCAGTACTTC
TRBJ2-3 | 14 | once | TRBV6-6 | TRBD2 | CASNLAGATDTQYF | TGTGCCAGCAACCTAGCGGGAGCAACAGATACGCAGTATTTT
TRBJ2-7 | 14 | . | TRBV5-1 | TRBD2 | CASSLEREFYEQYF | TGCGCCAGCAGCTTGGAGCGGGAGTTCTACGAGCAGTACTTC
TRBJ2-7 | 12 | . | TRBV5-8 | . | CASGHQPYEQYF | TGTGCCAGTGGACACCAGCCCTACGAGCAGTACTTC
TRBJ1-2 | 14 | once | TRBV18 | TRBD1 | CASSPTGDRAGYTF | TGTGCCAGCTCACCGACAGGGGATCGAGCTGGCTACACCTTC
TRBJ2-1 | 13 | many | TRBV29-1 | TRBD2 | CSVMPGLDNEQFF | TGCAGCGTCATGCCGGGACTAGACAATGAGCAGTTCTTC
TRBJ1-1 | 15 | . | TRBV28 | TRBD1 | CASSSQGAVYTEAFF | TGTGCCAGCAGTTCGCAGGGGGCTGTTTACACTGAAGCTTTCTTT
TRBJ2-5 | 16 | . | TRBV7-2 | TRBD2 | CASSGTSGSGRETQYF | TGTGCCAGCAGTGGGACTAGCGGGAGTGGGCGGGAGACCCAGTACTTC
TRBJ2-7 | 15 | . | TRBV7-9 | . | CASSPPGTGTYEQYF | TGTGCCAGCAGCCCGCCCGGGACTGGGACCTACGAGCAGTACTTC
TRBJ2-2 | 16 | . | TRBV4-1 | TRBD2 | CASSQGLAIYTGELFF | TGCGCCAGCAGCCAAGGACTAGCGATATACACCGGGGAGCTGTTTTTT
TRBJ1-2 | 13 | . | TRBV29-1 | . | CSVEAGSSYGYTF | TGCAGCGTTGAGGCTGGCAGTTCCTATGGCTACACCTTC
TRBJ2-7 | 16 | . | TRBV10-3 | TRBD2 | CAISEELAGLRVEQYF | TGTGCCATCAGTGAGGAACTAGCGGGCCTGAGAGTCGAGCAGTACTTC
TRBJ2-1 | 13 | . | TRBV28 | . | CASSLQTSLGQFF | TGTGCCAGCAGTTTACAGACTAGTTTAGGGCAGTTCTTC
TRBJ2-7 | 16 | once | TRBV5-4 | TRBD2 | CASSALLAGGTYEQYF | TGTGCCAGCAGCGCCCTTCTAGCGGGGGGAACCTACGAGCAGTACTTC
TRBJ2-1 | 17 | . | TRBV7-3 | TRBD2 | CASSLTGGEIPYNEQFF | TGTGCCAGCAGCTTAACGGGGGGGGAGATACCCTACAATGAGCAGTTCTTC
TRBJ2-1 | 14 | . | TRBV6-5 | TRBD1 | CASSWDRDYNEQFF | TGTGCCAGCAGTTGGGACAGGGACTACAATGAGCAGTTCTTC
TRBJ1-2 | 11 | . | TRBV2 | . | CASRNFGGYTF | TGTGCCAGCAGGAACTTTGGTGGCTACACCTTC
TRBJ2-1 | 14 | . | TRBV9 | . | CASSPRAAGNEQFF | TGTGCCAGCAGCCCACGTGCGGCCGGGAATGAGCAGTTCTTC
TRBJ2-7 | 16 | . | TRBV15 | TRBD2 | CATSRGTSGSSYEQYF | TGTGCCACCAGTCGAGGAACTAGCGGGAGTTCCTACGAGCAGTACTTC
TRBJ2-5 | 15 | once | TRBV5-6 | . | CASSILGQYQETQYF | TGTGCCAGCAGCATACTAGGGCAGTACCAAGAGACCCAGTACTTC
TRBJ2-7 | 17 | . | TRBV27 | TRBD2 | CASSLGPGAGGPYEQYF | TGTGCCAGCAGTTTAGGGCCGGGCGCGGGAGGGCCCTACGAGCAGTACTTC
TRBJ2-7 | 17 | . | TRBV4-2 | TRBD2 | CASSPPRVAGPPYEQYF | TGTGCCAGCAGCCCCCCGAGGGTAGCGGGACCCCCCTACGAGCAGTACTTC
TRBJ1-2 | 15 | once | TRBV7-9 | . | CASSSRTAPPYGYTF | TGTGCCAGCAGCTCGAGGACAGCCCCCCCCTATGGCTACACCTTC
TRBJ2-1 | 15 | . | TRBV6-1 | TRBD1 | CASSLQGKAYNEQFF | TGTGCCAGCAGCCTACAGGGGAAGGCCTACAATGAGCAGTTCTTC
TRBJ1-2 | 11 | . | TRBV6-1 | . | CASRGLYGYTF | TGTGCCAGCAGGGGGCTGTATGGCTACACCTTC
TRBJ1-5 | 14 | . | TRBV15 | TRBD1 | CATSGQGFNQPQHF | TGTGCCACCAGCGGACAGGGATTCAATCAGCCCCAGCATTTT
TRBJ1-4 | 15 | . | TRBV10-3 | . | CAISEVPGTNEKLFF | TGTGCCATCAGTGAGGTCCCGGGAACTAATGAAAAACTGTTTTTT
TRBJ2-3 | 13 | once | TRBV27 | . | CASRDSPSDTQYF | TGTGCCAGCAGGGACTCACCTTCAGATACGCAGTATTTT
TRBJ2-5 | 17 | . | TRBV9 | TRBD2 | CASSVGLLAGGEETQYF | TGTGCCAGCAGCGTCGGGTTATTAGCGGGAGGGGAAGAGACCCAGTACTTC
TRBJ1-1 | 14 | . | TRBV10-3 | . | CAISAVSGNTEAFF | TGTGCCATCAGTGCAGTAAGCGGGAACACTGAAGCTTTCTTT
TRBJ1-2 | 12 | . | TRBV28 | . | CASSEGDDGYTF | TGTGCCAGCAGTGAGGGCGACGATGGCTACACCTTC
TRBJ2-7 | 13 | . | TRBV27 | . | CASSPLGGLEQYF | TGTGCCAGCAGTCCCCTAGGAGGGCTCGAGCAGTACTTC
TRBJ2-2 | 14 | . | TRBV29-1 | . | CSVEEGSGTGELFF | TGCAGCGTTGAAGAGGGTTCGGGCACCGGGGAGCTGTTTTTT
TRBJ2-7 | 13 | . | TRBV5-1 | . | CASSLWEDHEQYF | TGCGCCAGCAGCTTATGGGAGGACCACGAGCAGTACTTC
TRBJ2-7 | 14 | once | TRBV10-2 | . | CASSEPAGIHEQYF | TGCGCCAGCAGTGAGCCGGCAGGGATACACGAGCAGTACTTC
TRBJ2-3 | 15 | . | TRBV30 | TRBD2 | CAWSSLPGGADTQYF | TGTGCCTGGAGTTCCCTTCCGGGAGGTGCAGATACGCAGTATTTT
TRBJ2-7 | 13 | . | TRBV9 | TRBD2 | CASSVAGAREQYF | TGTGCCAGCAGTGTAGCGGGAGCTCGGGAGCAGTACTTC
TRBJ2-7 | 14 | . | TRBV30 | TRBD1 | CAWSVGTGGYEQYF | TGTGCCTGGAGCGTTGGGACAGGGGGCTACGAGCAGTACTTC